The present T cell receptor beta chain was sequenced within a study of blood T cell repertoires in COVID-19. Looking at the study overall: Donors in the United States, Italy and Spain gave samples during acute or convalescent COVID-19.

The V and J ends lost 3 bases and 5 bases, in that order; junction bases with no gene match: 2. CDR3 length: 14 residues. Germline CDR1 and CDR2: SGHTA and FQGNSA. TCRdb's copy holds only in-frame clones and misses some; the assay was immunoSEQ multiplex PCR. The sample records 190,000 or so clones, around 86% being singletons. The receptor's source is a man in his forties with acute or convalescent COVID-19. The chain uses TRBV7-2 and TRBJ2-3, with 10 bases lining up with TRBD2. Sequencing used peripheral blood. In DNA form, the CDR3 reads TGTGCCAGCAGCTTTAGCGGGGGGAGAGATACGCAGTATTTT. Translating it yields CASSFSGGRDTQYF. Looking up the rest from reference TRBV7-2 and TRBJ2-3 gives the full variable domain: GAGVSQSPSNKVTEKGKDVELRCDPISGHTALYWYRQSLGQGLEFLIYFQGNSAPDKSGLPSDRFSAERTGGSVSTLTIQRTQQEDSAVYLCASSFSGGRDTQYFGPGTRLTVL.